The rows below give T cell receptor beta chains drawn from one sample of a study of blood T cell repertoires in COVID-19. Only in-frame clones appear in the TCRdb table, and some are missing; sequencing was by immunoSEQ multiplex PCR. The table has about 51,000 clones, about 86% seen once. The sequenced sample consisted of peripheral blood. All receptors derive from a man older than 75 with active COVID-19. CDR3s include the opening cysteine and the closing phenylalanine or tryptophan. A D gene is named only where the DNA matches it firmly. Clone size is stated in some rows and not others, as once, few, many or a class when expanded.

D gene: TRBD1; V gene: TRBV9; J gene: TRBJ2-3; clone size: NA; CDR3 protein: CASSVEQGEDTQYF; CDR3 DNA: TGTGCCAGCAGCGTAGAACAGGGGGAAGATACGCAGTATTTT
D gene: NA; V gene: TRBV12-5; J gene: TRBJ1-2; clone size: NA; CDR3 protein: CASGLLNYGYTF; CDR3 DNA: TGTGCTAGTGGTCTCCTGAACTATGGCTACACCTTC
D gene: TRBD1; V gene: TRBV7-8; J gene: TRBJ1-5; clone size: NA; CDR3 protein: CASSLGSGGSNQPQHF; CDR3 DNA: TGTGCCAGCAGCTTGGGGTCAGGGGGCTCCAATCAGCCCCAGCATTTT
D gene: TRBD1; V gene: TRBV12-3/TRBV12-4; J gene: TRBJ2-5; clone size: NA; CDR3 protein: CASSSTGRETQYF; CDR3 DNA: TGTGCCAGCAGTTCGACAGGGCGAGAGACCCAGTACTTC
D gene: TRBD2; V gene: TRBV4-1; J gene: TRBJ2-7; clone size: few; CDR3 protein: CASSQGASGRGEQYF; CDR3 DNA: TGCGCCAGCAGCCAAGGGGCTAGCGGGAGAGGTGAGCAGTACTTC
D gene: NA; V gene: TRBV3-1/TRBV3-2; J gene: TRBJ2-7; clone size: NA; CDR3 protein: CASSQPGSSYEQYF; CDR3 DNA: TGTGCCAGCAGCCAACCAGGAAGCTCCTACGAGCAGTACTTC
D gene: TRBD1; V gene: TRBV30; J gene: TRBJ1-1; clone size: NA; CDR3 protein: CAWNDRGRLEAFF; CDR3 DNA: TGTGCCTGGAATGACAGGGGGCGTTTGGAAGCTTTCTTT
D gene: NA; V gene: TRBV7-8; J gene: TRBJ1-1; clone size: NA; CDR3 protein: CASSQNTGNTEAFF; CDR3 DNA: TGTGCCAGCAGTCAAAACACAGGGAACACTGAAGCTTTCTTT
D gene: NA; V gene: TRBV4-1; J gene: TRBJ1-2; clone size: NA; CDR3 protein: CASSQQAGRNYGYTF; CDR3 DNA: TGCGCCAGCAGCCAGCAAGCGGGCCGGAACTATGGCTACACCTTC
D gene: TRBD1; V gene: TRBV3-1/TRBV3-2; J gene: TRBJ2-7; clone size: NA; CDR3 protein: CASFGTGLNEQYF; CDR3 DNA: TGTGCCAGCTTCGGGACAGGGTTAAACGAGCAGTACTTC
D gene: TRBD1; V gene: TRBV5-6; J gene: TRBJ2-3; clone size: once; CDR3 protein: CASSFRTGPTDTQYF; CDR3 DNA: TGTGCCAGCAGCTTCCGGACAGGGCCCACAGATACGCAGTATTTT
D gene: TRBD1; V gene: TRBV28; J gene: TRBJ1-5; clone size: NA; CDR3 protein: CASDDRGSNQPQHF; CDR3 DNA: TGTGCCAGCGATGACAGGGGGAGCAATCAGCCCCAGCATTTT
D gene: NA; V gene: TRBV19; J gene: TRBJ2-5; clone size: NA; CDR3 protein: CASRGLGAGVAETQYF; CDR3 DNA: TGTGCCAGTAGGGGATTGGGGGCCGGAGTGGCAGAGACCCAGTACTTC
D gene: TRBD1; V gene: TRBV27; J gene: TRBJ1-1; clone size: NA; CDR3 protein: CASRGYRGTEAFF; CDR3 DNA: TGTGCCAGCAGGGGCTACAGGGGCACTGAAGCTTTCTTT
D gene: TRBD2; V gene: TRBV7-2; J gene: TRBJ2-7; clone size: NA; CDR3 protein: CASSSRGGAGGPSYEQYF; CDR3 DNA: TGTGCCAGCAGCTCTCGGGGGGGAGCGGGAGGACCCTCCTACGAGCAGTACTTC
D gene: NA; V gene: TRBV5-4; J gene: TRBJ2-5; clone size: NA; CDR3 protein: CASSPGSRTYQETQYF; CDR3 DNA: TGTGCCAGCAGCCCAGGCTCCCGGACTTACCAAGAGACCCAGTACTTC
D gene: TRBD1; V gene: TRBV11-2; J gene: TRBJ2-7; clone size: NA; CDR3 protein: CASSKWTGDGSYEQYF; CDR3 DNA: TGTGCCAGCAGCAAATGGACAGGGGACGGGTCCTACGAGCAGTACTTC
D gene: TRBD1; V gene: TRBV5-1; J gene: TRBJ2-7; clone size: NA; CDR3 protein: CASSSSGQPYEQYF; CDR3 DNA: TGCGCCAGCAGCTCGTCGGGACAGCCCTACGAGCAGTACTTC
D gene: NA; V gene: TRBV7-2; J gene: TRBJ2-2; clone size: NA; CDR3 protein: CASSPFRGGYTGELFF; CDR3 DNA: TGTGCCAGCAGCCCCTTCAGGGGCGGGTACACCGGGGAGCTGTTTTTT
D gene: TRBD1; V gene: TRBV30; J gene: TRBJ1-5; clone size: NA; CDR3 protein: CAWRVRDREDQPQHF; CDR3 DNA: TGTGCCTGGAGAGTACGGGACAGGGAGGATCAGCCCCAGCATTTT
D gene: TRBD1; V gene: TRBV7-9; J gene: TRBJ2-5; clone size: NA; CDR3 protein: CASSLGDRGNGETQYF; CDR3 DNA: TGTGCCAGCAGCTTAGGGGACAGGGGGAATGGAGAGACCCAGTACTTC
D gene: TRBD2; V gene: TRBV19; J gene: TRBJ2-7; clone size: NA; CDR3 protein: CASSIGLAAYEQYF; CDR3 DNA: TGTGCCAGTAGTATAGGACTAGCGGCCTACGAGCAGTACTTC
D gene: NA; V gene: TRBV19; J gene: TRBJ1-2; clone size: NA; CDR3 protein: CASSRVIGGGGYTF; CDR3 DNA: TGTGCCAGTAGTAGAGTCATCGGGGGAGGTGGCTACACCTTC
D gene: TRBD2; V gene: TRBV9; J gene: TRBJ2-1; clone size: NA; CDR3 protein: CASSPRRWVAGANEQFF; CDR3 DNA: TGTGCCAGCAGCCCGAGGAGGTGGGTAGCGGGGGCCAATGAGCAGTTCTTC
D gene: TRBD2; V gene: TRBV5-1; J gene: TRBJ2-3; clone size: NA; CDR3 protein: CASSQQRLAGKTDTQYF; CDR3 DNA: TGCGCCAGCAGCCAACAACGACTAGCGGGGAAAACAGATACGCAGTATTTT
D gene: NA; V gene: TRBV28; J gene: TRBJ1-2; clone size: once; CDR3 protein: CASSESYGYTF; CDR3 DNA: TGTGCCAGCAGTGAGAGCTATGGCTACACCTTC
D gene: TRBD1; V gene: TRBV7-3; J gene: TRBJ2-7; clone size: few; CDR3 protein: CASSLTGVSSYEQYF; CDR3 DNA: TGTGCCAGCAGCCTGACAGGGGTTAGCTCCTACGAGCAGTACTTC
D gene: TRBD1; V gene: TRBV7-9; J gene: TRBJ1-1; clone size: NA; CDR3 protein: CASSFGQGVRLAFF; CDR3 DNA: TGTGCCAGCAGCTTCGGACAGGGGGTTAGGTTGGCTTTCTTT
D gene: NA; V gene: TRBV5-4; J gene: TRBJ2-7; clone size: NA; CDR3 protein: CASSLGTRTYEQYF; CDR3 DNA: TGTGCCAGCAGCTTAGGGACACGAACCTACGAGCAGTACTTC
D gene: TRBD1; V gene: TRBV19; J gene: TRBJ1-1; clone size: NA; CDR3 protein: CASSAALGQGRDTEAFF; CDR3 DNA: TGTGCCAGTAGTGCCGCCTTGGGACAGGGGAGGGACACTGAAGCTTTCTTT
D gene: NA; V gene: TRBV4-2; J gene: TRBJ2-7; clone size: few; CDR3 protein: CASSQERARSYEQYF; CDR3 DNA: TGTGCCAGCAGCCAAGAAAGAGCCCGCTCCTACGAGCAGTACTTC
D gene: TRBD2; V gene: TRBV5-6; J gene: TRBJ2-7; clone size: NA; CDR3 protein: CASSSLSGTFEQYF; CDR3 DNA: TGTGCCAGCAGCTCCCTTAGCGGGACTTTCGAGCAGTACTTC
D gene: NA; V gene: TRBV7-9; J gene: TRBJ1-1; clone size: NA; CDR3 protein: CASSSGGPEAFF; CDR3 DNA: TGTGCCAGCAGCTCGGGGGGGCCTGAAGCTTTCTTT
D gene: TRBD2; V gene: TRBV19; J gene: TRBJ2-3; clone size: NA; CDR3 protein: CASKRERTDTQYF; CDR3 DNA: TGTGCCAGTAAGCGGGAGCGCACAGATACGCAGTATTTT
D gene: TRBD2; V gene: TRBV5-6; J gene: TRBJ2-1; clone size: NA; CDR3 protein: CASSPGLADAYNEQFF; CDR3 DNA: TGTGCCAGCAGCCCGGGACTAGCGGATGCCTACAATGAGCAGTTCTTC
D gene: NA; V gene: TRBV25-1; J gene: TRBJ1-2; clone size: once; CDR3 protein: CASSEYGGRAGNYGYTF; CDR3 DNA: TGTGCCAGCAGTGAATATGGGGGTAGAGCGGGGAACTATGGCTACACCTTC
D gene: TRBD1; V gene: TRBV19; J gene: TRBJ2-5; clone size: NA; CDR3 protein: CASGDRSTETQYF; CDR3 DNA: TGTGCCAGTGGGGACAGGTCAACGGAGACCCAGTACTTC
D gene: TRBD1; V gene: TRBV11-3; J gene: TRBJ2-1; clone size: NA; CDR3 protein: CASSLNSDRVNEQFF; CDR3 DNA: TGTGCCAGCAGCCTGAACTCGGACAGGGTAAATGAGCAGTTCTTC
D gene: NA; V gene: TRBV10-1; J gene: TRBJ2-3; clone size: NA; CDR3 protein: CASENKDTQYF; CDR3 DNA: TGCGCCAGCGAGAATAAAGATACGCAGTATTTT
D gene: NA; V gene: TRBV3-1/TRBV3-2; J gene: TRBJ2-4; clone size: NA; CDR3 protein: CASSQGEVKNIQYF; CDR3 DNA: TGTGCCAGCAGCCAGGGGGAGGTCAAAAACATTCAGTACTTC
D gene: NA; V gene: TRBV2; J gene: TRBJ2-4; clone size: once; CDR3 protein: CASSVIVLAKNIQYF; CDR3 DNA: TGTGCCAGCAGTGTAATAGTACTAGCCAAAAACATTCAGTACTTC
D gene: TRBD2; V gene: TRBV5-8; J gene: TRBJ2-1; clone size: NA; CDR3 protein: CASSFSGSYNEQFF; CDR3 DNA: TGTGCCAGCAGCTTTAGCGGGAGTTACAATGAGCAGTTCTTC
D gene: NA; V gene: TRBV27; J gene: TRBJ1-5; clone size: NA; CDR3 protein: CASSSDRNQPQHF; CDR3 DNA: TGTGCCAGCAGTTCCGACAGGAATCAGCCCCAGCATTTT
D gene: NA; V gene: TRBV7-2; J gene: TRBJ1-5; clone size: NA; CDR3 protein: CASSARGGQPQHF; CDR3 DNA: TGTGCCAGCAGCGCCCGGGGGGGCCAGCCCCAGCATTTT
D gene: NA; V gene: TRBV5-6; J gene: TRBJ1-2; clone size: few; CDR3 protein: CASSLKDPGGRGYTF; CDR3 DNA: TGTGCCAGCAGCCTAAAAGACCCGGGAGGCAGGGGCTACACCTTC
D gene: NA; V gene: TRBV28; J gene: TRBJ1-6; clone size: NA; CDR3 protein: CASSSLIIGWAKSNSPLHF; CDR3 DNA: TGTGCCAGCAGTTCCCTAATAATTGGCTGGGCCAAGTCCAATTCACCCCTCCACTTT
D gene: TRBD2; V gene: TRBV5-1; J gene: TRBJ2-3; clone size: NA; CDR3 protein: CASSQGGGGAGVGDTQYF; CDR3 DNA: TGCGCCAGCAGCCAAGGCGGCGGAGGGGCGGGAGTTGGAGATACGCAGTATTTT
D gene: NA; V gene: TRBV23-1; J gene: TRBJ2-7; clone size: NA; CDR3 protein: CASISAGDYEQYF; CDR3 DNA: TGCGCCAGCATATCAGCAGGGGACTACGAGCAGTACTTC
D gene: NA; V gene: TRBV28; J gene: TRBJ1-3; clone size: NA; CDR3 protein: CASSSPSPAAGNTIYF; CDR3 DNA: TGTGCCAGCAGTTCCCCCTCTCCAGCGGCTGGAAACACCATATATTTT
D gene: NA; V gene: TRBV21-1; J gene: TRBJ2-1; clone size: few; CDR3 protein: CASSKQGPTSGGPIEQFF; CDR3 DNA: TGTGCCAGCAGCAAGCAGGGCCCGACTAGCGGGGGCCCTATTGAGCAGTTCTTC
D gene: TRBD1; V gene: TRBV19; J gene: TRBJ2-7; clone size: NA; CDR3 protein: CATRDRDYEQYF; CDR3 DNA: TGTGCCACCCGGGACAGGGACTACGAGCAGTACTTC
D gene: TRBD1; V gene: TRBV28; J gene: TRBJ1-2; clone size: few; CDR3 protein: CASSLPTGANYGYTF; CDR3 DNA: TGTGCCAGCAGTTTACCGACAGGGGCTAACTATGGCTACACCTTC
D gene: TRBD1; V gene: TRBV2; J gene: TRBJ1-1; clone size: NA; CDR3 protein: CASNPTGGLTEAFF; CDR3 DNA: TGTGCCAGCAATCCTACAGGGGGGCTCACTGAAGCTTTCTTT
D gene: NA; V gene: TRBV3-1/TRBV3-2; J gene: TRBJ1-6; clone size: NA; CDR3 protein: CASSQRTESPLLHF; CDR3 DNA: TGTGCCAGCAGCCAAAGGACAGAGAGCCCTCTCCTCCACTTT
D gene: NA; V gene: TRBV19; J gene: TRBJ1-4; clone size: NA; CDR3 protein: CASSIGQTNEKLFF; CDR3 DNA: TGTGCCAGTAGTATCGGACAGACAAATGAAAAACTGTTTTTT
D gene: NA; V gene: TRBV4-2; J gene: TRBJ2-3; clone size: NA; CDR3 protein: CASSPMERTGGGPDTQYF; CDR3 DNA: TGTGCCAGCAGCCCCATGGAGCGAACAGGGGGAGGGCCGGATACGCAGTATTTT